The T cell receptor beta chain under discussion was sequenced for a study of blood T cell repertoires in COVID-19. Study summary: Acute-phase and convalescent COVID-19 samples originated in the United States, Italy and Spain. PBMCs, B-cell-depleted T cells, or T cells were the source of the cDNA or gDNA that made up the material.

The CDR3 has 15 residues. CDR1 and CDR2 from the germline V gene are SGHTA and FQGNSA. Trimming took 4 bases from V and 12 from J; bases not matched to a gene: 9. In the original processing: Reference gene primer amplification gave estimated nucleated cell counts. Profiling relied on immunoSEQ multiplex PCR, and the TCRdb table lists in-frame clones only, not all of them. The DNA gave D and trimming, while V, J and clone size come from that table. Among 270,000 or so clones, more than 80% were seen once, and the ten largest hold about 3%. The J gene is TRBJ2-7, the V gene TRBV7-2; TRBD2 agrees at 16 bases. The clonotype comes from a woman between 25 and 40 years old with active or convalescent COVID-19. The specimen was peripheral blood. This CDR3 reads CASSSSGTSGGALYF. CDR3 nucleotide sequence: TGTGCCAGCAGCTCGTCCGGGACTAGCGGGGGGGCCCTGTACTTC.